This entry features one T cell receptor beta chain sequence. Method: immunoSEQ multiplex PCR; TCRdb's copy keeps in-frame clones and lacks some. This repertoire shows about 66,000 clones, roughly 86% found once; its top ten account for about 10%. The data were taken from a study of PD-L1 blockade in urothelial cancer. Across the whole study: Blood analysis occurred 3 weeks (second dose) and 6 weeks after treatment start.

Documented time point: peripheral blood 6 weeks after treatment start. CDR1 is MNHNS and CDR2 is SASEGT in the germline V gene. Unmatched junction bases numbered 13, after V lost 11 bases and J lost 1 base. The CDR3 contains 15 residues. Source: PBMCs, taken around atezolizumab (anti-PD-L1) treatment. This rearrangement joins TRBV6-1 to TRBJ1-1; 7 nucleotides match TRBD1. This sequence was found in a man between 60 and 75 years old with urothelial cancer. CDR3 nucleotide sequence: TGTGCCGGCTTGACAGGGAGGATGCGGAACACTGAAGCTTTCTTT. Translated: CAGLTGRMRNTEAFF.